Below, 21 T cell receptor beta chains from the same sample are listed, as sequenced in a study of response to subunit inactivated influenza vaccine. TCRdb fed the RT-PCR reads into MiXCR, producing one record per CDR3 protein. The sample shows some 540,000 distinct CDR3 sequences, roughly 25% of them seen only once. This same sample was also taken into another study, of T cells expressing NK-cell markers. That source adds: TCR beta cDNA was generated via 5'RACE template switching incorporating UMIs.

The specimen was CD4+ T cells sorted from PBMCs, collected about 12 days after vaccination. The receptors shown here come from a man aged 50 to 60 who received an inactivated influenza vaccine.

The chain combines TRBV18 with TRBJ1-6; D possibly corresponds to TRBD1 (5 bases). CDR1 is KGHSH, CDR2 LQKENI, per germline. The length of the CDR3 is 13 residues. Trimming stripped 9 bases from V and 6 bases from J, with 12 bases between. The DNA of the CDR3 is TGTGCCAGACGGGGGGAGGGTAATTCACCCCTCCACTTT. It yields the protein CARRGEGNSPLHF.

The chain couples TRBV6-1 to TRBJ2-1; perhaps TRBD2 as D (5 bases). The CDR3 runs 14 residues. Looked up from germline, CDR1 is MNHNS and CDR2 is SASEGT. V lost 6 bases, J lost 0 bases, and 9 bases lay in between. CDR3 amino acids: CASSPGISYNEQFF. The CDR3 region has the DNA TGTGCCAGCAGCCCCGGGATCTCCTACAATGAGCAGTTCTTC.

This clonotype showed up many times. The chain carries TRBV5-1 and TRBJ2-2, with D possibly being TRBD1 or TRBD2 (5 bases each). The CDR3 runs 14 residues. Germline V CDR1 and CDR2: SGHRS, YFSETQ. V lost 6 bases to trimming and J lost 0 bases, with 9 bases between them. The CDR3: CASKGTTNTGELFF. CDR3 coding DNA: TGCGCCAGCAAGGGGACGACGAACACCGGGGAGCTGTTTTTT.

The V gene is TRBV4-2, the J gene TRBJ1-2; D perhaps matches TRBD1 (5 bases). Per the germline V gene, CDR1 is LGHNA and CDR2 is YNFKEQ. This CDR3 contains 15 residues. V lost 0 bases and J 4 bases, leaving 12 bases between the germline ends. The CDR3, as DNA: TGTGCCAGCAGCCAAGATCCAGGGAATGGCTATGGCTACACCTTC. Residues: CASSQDPGNGYGYTF.

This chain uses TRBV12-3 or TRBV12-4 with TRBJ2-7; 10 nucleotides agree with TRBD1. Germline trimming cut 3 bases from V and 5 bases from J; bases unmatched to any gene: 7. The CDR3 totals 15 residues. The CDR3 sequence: CASSFRDRGSDEQYF. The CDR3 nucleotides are TGTGCCAGCAGTTTCCGGGACAGGGGATCCGACGAGCAGTACTTC.

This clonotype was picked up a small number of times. In nucleotides, the CDR3 is TGCGCCAGCAGCTTGACAGGGGGCCTCCCCCAAGAGACCCAGTACTTC. Its translation: CASSLTGGLPQETQYF. The chain employs TRBV5-1 and TRBJ2-5; 9 nucleotides match TRBD1. Germline-derived CDR1 and CDR2 are SGHRS and YFSETQ. The CDR3 extends over 16 amino acids. V shed 1 base, J shed 1 base, and the junction held 5 bases outside the gene matches. Together with reference TRBV5-1 and TRBJ2-5, the CDR3 gives the full variable domain: KAGVTQTPRYLIKTRGQQVTLSCSPISGHRSVSWYQQTPGQGLQFLFEYFSETQRNKGNFPGRFSGRQFSNSRSEMNVSTLELGDSALYLCASSLTGGLPQETQYFGPGTRLLVL.

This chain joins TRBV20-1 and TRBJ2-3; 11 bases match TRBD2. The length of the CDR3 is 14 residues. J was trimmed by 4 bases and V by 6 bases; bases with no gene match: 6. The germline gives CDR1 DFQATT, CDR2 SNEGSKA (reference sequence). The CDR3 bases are TGCAGTGCCACTCTAGCGGGAGGTCCAGATACGCAGTATTTT. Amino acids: CSATLAGGPDTQYF.

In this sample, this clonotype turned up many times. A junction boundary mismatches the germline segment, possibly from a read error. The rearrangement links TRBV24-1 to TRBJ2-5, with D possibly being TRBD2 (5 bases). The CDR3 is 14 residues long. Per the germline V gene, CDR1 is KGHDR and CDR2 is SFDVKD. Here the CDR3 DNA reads TGTGCCACCAGTGAGGAGGACTCCCAAGGGACCCAGTACTTC. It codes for CATSEEDSQGTQYF.

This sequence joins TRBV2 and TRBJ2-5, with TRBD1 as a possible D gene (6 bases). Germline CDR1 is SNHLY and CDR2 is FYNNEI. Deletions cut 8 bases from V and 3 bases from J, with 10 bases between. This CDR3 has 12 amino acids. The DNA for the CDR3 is TGTGCCAGCGTGGCAGGGGAAGAGACCCAGTACTTC. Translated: CASVAGEETQYF.

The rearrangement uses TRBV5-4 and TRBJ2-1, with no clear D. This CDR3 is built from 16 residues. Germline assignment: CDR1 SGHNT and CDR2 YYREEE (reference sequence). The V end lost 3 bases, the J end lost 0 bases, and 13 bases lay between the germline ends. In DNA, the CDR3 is TGTGCCAGCAGCTCCTCAAAGTACACCTCCTACAATGAGCAGTTCTTC. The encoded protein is CASSSSKYTSYNEQFF.

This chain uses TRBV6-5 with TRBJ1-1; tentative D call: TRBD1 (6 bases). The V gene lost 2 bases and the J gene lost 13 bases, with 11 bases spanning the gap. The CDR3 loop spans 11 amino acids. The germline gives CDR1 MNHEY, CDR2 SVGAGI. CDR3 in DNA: TGTGCCAGCAGTTACACTAACAGGGTTTTCTTT. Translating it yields CASSYTNRVFF.

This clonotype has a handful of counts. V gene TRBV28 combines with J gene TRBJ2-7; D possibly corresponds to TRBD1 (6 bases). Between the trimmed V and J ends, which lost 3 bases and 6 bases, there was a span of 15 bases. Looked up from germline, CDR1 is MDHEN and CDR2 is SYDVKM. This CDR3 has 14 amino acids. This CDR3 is CASSFPGHRTEQYF. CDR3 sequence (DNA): TGTGCCAGCAGTTTTCCGGGACACCGCACCGAGCAGTACTTC.

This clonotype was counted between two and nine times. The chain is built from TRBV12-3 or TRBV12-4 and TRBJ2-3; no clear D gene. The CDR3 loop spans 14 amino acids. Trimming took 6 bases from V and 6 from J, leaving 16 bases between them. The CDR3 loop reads CASSPPPLEDTQYF. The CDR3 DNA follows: TGTGCCAGCAGCCCGCCGCCATTAGAGGATACGCAGTATTTT.

CDR3 residues: CASSLEQGPAKNIQYF. CDR3 DNA: TGTGCCAGCAGCTTAGAACAGGGTCCGGCCAAAAACATTCAGTACTTC. This sequence joins TRBV7-6 and TRBJ2-4, with D possibly being TRBD1 (6 bases). The germline V and J ends were trimmed by 1 base and 1 base, with 11 bases remaining between them. Germline V gene data show CDR1 as SGHVS and CDR2 as FNYEAQ. The CDR3 is 16 amino acids.

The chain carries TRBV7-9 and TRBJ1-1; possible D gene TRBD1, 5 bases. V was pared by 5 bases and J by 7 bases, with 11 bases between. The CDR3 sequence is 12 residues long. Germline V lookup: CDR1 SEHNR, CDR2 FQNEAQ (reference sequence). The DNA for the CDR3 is TGTGCCAGCAGCCGGGACGGATATGAAGCTTTCTTT. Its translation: CASSRDGYEAFF.

The chain's CDR3 is CASSLALIWQPSTDTQYF. DNA of the CDR3: TGTGCCAGCAGTTTAGCGCTAATTTGGCAGCCCAGCACAGATACGCAGTATTTT. The chain joins TRBV12-3 or TRBV12-4 to TRBJ2-3; D gene unclear. V lost 0 bases and J lost 0, with 16 bases in between. This CDR3 spans 18 amino acids.

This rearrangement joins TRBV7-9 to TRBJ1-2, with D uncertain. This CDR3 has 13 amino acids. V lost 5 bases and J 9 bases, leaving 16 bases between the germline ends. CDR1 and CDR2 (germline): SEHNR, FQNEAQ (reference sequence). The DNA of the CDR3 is TGTGCCAGCAGCCCAAGGTCCAGAAACAGCTACACCTTC. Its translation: CASSPRSRNSYTF.

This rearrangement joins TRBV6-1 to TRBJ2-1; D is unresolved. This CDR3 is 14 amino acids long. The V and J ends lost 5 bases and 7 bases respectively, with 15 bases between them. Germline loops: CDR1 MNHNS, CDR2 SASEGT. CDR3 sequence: CASSPALFGNEQFF. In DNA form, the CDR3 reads TGTGCCAGCAGTCCGGCGCTGTTTGGGAATGAGCAGTTCTTC.

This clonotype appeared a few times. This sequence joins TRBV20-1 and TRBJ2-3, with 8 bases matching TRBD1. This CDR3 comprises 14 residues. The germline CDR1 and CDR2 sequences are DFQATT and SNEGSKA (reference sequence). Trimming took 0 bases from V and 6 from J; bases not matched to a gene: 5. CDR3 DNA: TGCAGTGCTAGAGATTCCAGGGGGCGGGATACGCAGTATTTT. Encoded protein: CSARDSRGRDTQYF.

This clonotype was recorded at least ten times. DNA for the CDR3: TGCGCCAGCAGCCCTAGCTTTAGCGGGGCCTACAATGAGCAGTTCTTC. This encodes CASSPSFSGAYNEQFF. The rearrangement links TRBV5-1 to TRBJ2-1; the match to TRBD2 covers 8 bases. Germline values: CDR1 SGHRS, CDR2 YFSETQ. The J segment lost 2 bases and the V segment lost 4 bases, leaving 8 bases of the junction unmatched. The CDR3 loop spans 16 amino acids.

The CDR3 loop reads CSVALDTQYF. The CDR3, as DNA: TGCAGCGTGGCCCTGGATACGCAGTATTTT. The rearrangement links TRBV29-1 to TRBJ2-3; D not certain. Germline CDR1 reads SQVTM; CDR2 reads ANQGSEA. V was trimmed by 6 bases and J by 6 bases, leaving 7 bases between them. The CDR3 is 10 amino acids.